These T cell receptor beta chains were read from a single sample in a study of T cell changes during pregnancy in multiple sclerosis. The table came from immunoSEQ multiplex PCR; TCRdb's copy has only in-frame clones and leaves some out. The sample has some 52,000 clones, 85% to 95% seen once. The sequencing here drew on CD4+ T cells from peripheral blood mononuclear cells, taken in the third trimester of pregnancy. These receptors originate from a female donor with multiple sclerosis, enrolled in a pregnancy study. The CDR3 runs from the conserved cysteine through the conserved F or W. The order of the fields is D gene, clone size, J gene, V gene, CDR3 DNA, CDR3 protein. D genes are given only for firm matches. Only some rows state a clone size, as once, few, many or a class for expanded clones.

NA	NA	TRBJ2-3	TRBV2	TGTGCCAGCAGTGTCAGGAGGGGATCAGATACGCAGTATTTT	CASSVRRGSDTQYF
NA	NA	TRBJ1-1	TRBV21-1	TGTGCCAGCAGCCCTCGAGACAGGGAGACTGAAGCTTTCTTT	CASSPRDRETEAFF
TRBD1	NA	TRBJ2-3	TRBV5-4	TGTGCCAGCAGCCTAGATCCCGGGACAGCGTTCAGCAATTTT	CASSLDPGTAFSNF
NA	NA	TRBJ1-2	TRBV13	TGTGCCAGCAGCCCCACAGTTACTAACTATGGCTACACCTTC	CASSPTVTNYGYTF
NA	few	TRBJ1-1	TRBV19	TGTGCCAGTAGTATGCGGGCAGGGGCATCGGGCACTGAAGCTTTCTTT	CASSMRAGASGTEAFF
TRBD1	NA	TRBJ2-2	TRBV28	TGTGCCAGCAGAGTAGACAGGGGGGGAACCGGGGAGCTGTTTTTT	CASRVDRGGTGELFF
NA	NA	TRBJ2-3	TRBV30	TGTGCCTGGGCCAGGGGAGATACGCAGTATTTT	CAWARGDTQYF
TRBD2	NA	TRBJ2-7	TRBV13	TGTGCCAGCAGCCCGCGGACTAGCGGGAACTACGAGCAGTACTTC	CASSPRTSGNYEQYF
NA	few	TRBJ1-2	TRBV7-9	TGTGCCAGCAGCCTGGGATCTACTAGGGGCTACACCTTC	CASSLGSTRGYTF
TRBD1	once	TRBJ1-5	TRBV9	TGTGCCAGCAGCGTAGAGACAGGGAGCGGGCCCCAGCATTTT	CASSVETGSGPQHF
NA	NA	TRBJ1-2	TRBV6-6	TGTGCCAGCAGCGACTTGGGGGAGGGATATGGCTACACCTTC	CASSDLGEGYGYTF
TRBD1	NA	TRBJ1-1	TRBV5-1	TGCGCCAGCAGCGGGCTCCAGGGGGACACTGAAGCTTTCTTT	CASSGLQGDTEAFF
TRBD1	NA	TRBJ1-1	TRBV7-9	TGTGCCAGCAGCGGAACCCCAGGGGGCACTGAAGCTTTCTTT	CASSGTPGGTEAFF
NA	NA	TRBJ2-7	TRBV5-8	TGTGCCAGCAGCTTGTTGCGACAGTGGAAGTTAGAGCAGTACTTC	CASSLLRQWKLEQYF
NA	NA	TRBJ1-4	TRBV2	TGTGCCAGCAGTGGGACAGTTGCAACTAATGAAAAACTGTTTTTT	CASSGTVATNEKLFF
NA	NA	TRBJ2-2	TRBV2	TGTGCCAGCAGTGAACAGGGGTTCAACACCGGGGAGCTGTTTTTT	CASSEQGFNTGELFF